The 9 T cell receptor beta chains below were found in one sample sequenced in a study of blood T cell repertoires in COVID-19. Repertoires were generated with immunoSEQ multiplex PCR, while TCRdb's copy carries only in-frame clones and drops some. The repertoire consists of roughly 230,000 clones, with about 85% occurring once and the leading ten covering over 0.95%. Sequencing was performed on peripheral blood. The receptors stem from a man aged 35-49 years with acute or convalescent COVID-19.

This sequence joins TRBV28 and TRBJ2-5; 14 nucleotides match TRBD2. J gave up 1 base and V 7 bases, and 14 bases lay outside the gene matches. This CDR3 spans 19 amino acids. Germline assignment: CDR1 MDHEN and CDR2 SYDVKM. The CDR3 sequence: CASITRGSGLAGGQETQYF. The CDR3, as DNA: TGTGCCAGCATCACGAGGGGTTCTGGACTAGCGGGGGGCCAAGAGACCCAGTACTTC.

The V gene is TRBV6-1, the J gene TRBJ1-1, with D perhaps matching TRBD1 (6 bases). Per the germline V gene, CDR1 is MNHNS and CDR2 is SASEGT. Trimming removed 6 bases at V and 1 base at J, with 12 bases between. The CDR3 loop spans 14 amino acids. CDR3 in DNA: TGTGCCAGCAGCTCCCTGACAGGGAACACTGAAGCTTTCTTT. Translated: CASSSLTGNTEAFF.

There are a few counts of this clone. The chain links TRBV19 to TRBJ1-4, with a possible D match to TRBD1 (5 bases). The V gene's germline CDR1 is LNHDA and CDR2 SQIVND (reference sequence). Trimming removed 7 bases from V and 7 bases from J, with 16 bases in between. CDR3 length equals 14 residues. The CDR3 spells CASTPRGNGEKLFF. The CDR3 DNA follows: TGTGCCAGTACCCCACGGGGGAACGGTGAAAAACTGTTTTTT.

This clone appeared many times. The chain employs TRBV27 and TRBJ1-6, with 9 positions matching TRBD1. The V gene end was trimmed by 0 bases and the J gene end by 4 bases; junction bases not matched to a gene: 4. The CDR3 loop spans 17 amino acids. Germline loops: CDR1 MNHEY, CDR2 SMNVEV (reference sequence). CDR3 in DNA: TGTGCCAGCAGTTTATCGGGACAGGGTCATTATAATTCACCCCTCCACTTT. It translates to CASSLSGQGHYNSPLHF.

This clone was seen more than once but under ten times. V usage is TRBV6-4 and J usage is TRBJ2-1; 13 positions match TRBD2. V dropped 0 bases and J dropped 5; count of bases not matched to a gene: 1. There are 16 residues in the CDR3. Germline assignment: CDR1 MRHNA and CDR2 SNTAGT. CDR3 DNA: TGTGCCAGCAGTGACTCGACTAGCGGGGGGCACAATGAGCAGTTCTTC. Its protein product is CASSDSTSGGHNEQFF.

The chain carries TRBV10-3 and TRBJ1-1, with D unresolved. Germline lookup yields CDR1 ENHRY and CDR2 SYGVKD. The CDR3 loop spans 14 amino acids. V lost 3 bases and J lost 1, with 9 bases in between. CDR3 protein: CAISDREGNTEAFF. The DNA of the CDR3 is TGTGCCATCAGTGATCGAGAGGGGAACACTGAAGCTTTCTTT.

The chain has TRBV7-8 and TRBJ1-1, with a weak D call TRBD1 (5 bases). CDR3 length equals 15 residues. Trimming stripped 5 bases from V and 4 bases from J, with 17 bases between. CDR1 and CDR2 from the germline V gene are SGHVS and FQNEAQ. As DNA, the CDR3 is TGTGCCAGCAGCCTCCGGGGACGGGGGAGCACTGAAGCTTTCTTT. It yields the protein CASSLRGRGSTEAFF.

The rearrangement joins TRBV10-3 to TRBJ2-6, with unresolved D. Germline assignment: CDR1 ENHRY and CDR2 SYGVKD. V dropped 3 bases and J dropped 0 bases, with 3 bases sitting between them. The CDR3 runs 14 residues. CDR3 nucleotide sequence: TGTGCCATCAGTGACGGCTCTGGGGCCAACGTCCTGACTTTC. Its translation: CAISDGSGANVLTF.

The chain is built from TRBV5-6 and TRBJ2-7; 9 bases match TRBD1. The CDR3 loop spans 15 amino acids. Trimming at V came to 4 bases and at J to 2 bases, leaving 7 bases not matched to a gene. Per the germline V gene, CDR1 is SGHDT and CDR2 is YYEEEE. The chain's CDR3 is CASSPGTGLTYEQYF. The CDR3 nucleotides are TGTGCCAGCAGCCCCGGGACAGGGTTAACCTACGAGCAGTACTTC. Supplemented by reference TRBV5-6 and TRBJ2-7, the full variable domain reads DAGVTQSPTHLIKTRGQQVTLRCSPKSGHDTVSWYQQALGQGPQFIFQYYEEEERQRGNFPDRFSGHQFPNYSSELNVNALLLGDSALYLCASSPGTGLTYEQYFGPGTRLTVT.